This TCR beta chain was recorded in a study of cytomegalovirus exposure and HLA in healthy donors. Study-wide results and limits: The number of N-insertions in an Asian-associated ancestry cluster was reportedly below the roughly 670-donor mean in a later analysis.

The CDR3 length is 14 residues. V lost 3 bases to trimming and J lost 2 bases, with 13 bases between them. Germline V gene data show CDR1 as GTSNPN and CDR2 as SVGIG (reference sequence). This clone was observed once. Its antigen is currently unknown. The PCR employed 60 Vbeta primers together with 13 Jbeta primers. The table came from immunoSEQ multiplex PCR; TCRdb's copy has only in-frame clones and leaves some out. The sample has some 140,000 clones; 60% to 85% are singletons. V usage is TRBV30 and J usage is TRBJ2-5, with D maybe TRBD2 (5 bases). The receptor was isolated from a male donor in good health and CMV-seropositive. The sequencing sample was made of PBMCs. The DNA for the CDR3 is TGTGCCTGGAGCAGCGGCCAGGCACAAGAGACCCAGTACTTC. Translating it yields CAWSSGQAQETQYF.